This TCR beta chain was recorded in a study of blood T cell repertoires in COVID-19. The V gene's germline CDR1 is KGHSH and CDR2 LQKENI. The CDR3 totals 16 residues. Trimming took off 3 bases at V and 1 base at J, with 15 bases between the two ends. Using immunoSEQ multiplex PCR, the repertoire was profiled, and TCRdb retains in-frame clones only, with some absent. The sample comprises 250,000 to 300,000 clones, about 90% of which are singletons, and roughly 2% rests with the top ten. This TCR came from a woman aged 50 to 65 who had recovered from COVID-19. The rearrangement links TRBV18 to TRBJ1-1; D remains unclear. Specimen: peripheral blood. CDR3 sequence reads: CASSPGGWGPNTEAFF. CDR3 nucleotides: TGTGCCAGCTCACCCGGCGGGTGGGGTCCGAACACTGAAGCTTTCTTT.